In its sample, the clone carrying this TCR beta chain was seen a few times. Its antigen is not identified. These data are taken from a study of T-cell memory formation after mild COVID-19. In the study overall: TCR clusters largely stayed donor specific.

Study outcomes and limitations: Memory cells collected pre-infection included some clones that later responded, suggesting cross-reactive memory joined.

The CDR3 length is 13 residues. Trimming took off 5 bases at V and 11 bases at J, with 13 bases between the two ends. Germline values: CDR1 LNHNV, CDR2 YYDKDF (reference sequence). Employing constant-segment primers, 5'RACE generated TCR alpha and TCR beta cDNA libraries bearing sample barcodes and UMIs. TCRdb itself ran the 5' RACE reads through MiXCR, one entry per CDR3 protein. The table includes about 130,000 distinct CDR3 sequences, about 6% detected once. Sequencing was carried out using PBMCs or a T cell subset sorted from them (not recorded which). The chain uses TRBV15 and TRBJ1-6, with D unclear. This clonotype was obtained from an adult woman who had mild COVID-19 (a few samples of this study predate the infection). Cell type and time point are not known. The CDR3 bases are TGTGCCACCAGCCCCCGGGGAGAGACACCCCTCCACTTT. Translated, it gives CATSPRGETPLHF.